The 27 T cell receptor beta chains below come from one sample, sequenced in a study of tumor and adjacent non-tumor tissue in lung cancer. No cell sorting was done before RNA was extracted from the tissue. TCRbeta libraries were built with three rounds of nested PCR, modified from ARM-PCR. TCRdb analysed the multiplex PCR reads with MiXCR anew, one entry per CDR3 protein. The data show about 85,000 distinct CDR3 sequences, around 65% seen once. Material: lung tumor tissue. The receptors originated from a man between 65 and 80 years old with non-small cell lung cancer.

Concerning this clonotype: Its ends do not fully match the called genes, so a read error is possible. The chain recombines TRBV19 with TRBJ2-5; TRBD1 agrees at 7 bases. Germline V gives CDR1 LNHDA, CDR2 SQIVND (reference sequence). CDR3 length: 16 residues. DNA for the CDR3: TGTGCCAATAGTGCTCGACAGGGAAGGGCCCAAGAGACCCAGTACTTC. Residues: CANSARQGRAQETQYF.

The chain recombines TRBV4-2 with TRBJ2-1; D is uncertain. Germline V CDR1 and CDR2: LGHNA, YNFKEQ. The CDR3 extends over 15 amino acids. V lost 0 bases to trimming and J lost 5 bases, with 11 bases between them. CDR3 in amino acids: CASSQDCVQNNEQFF. The CDR3 nucleotides are TGTGCCAGCAGCCAAGACTGTGTACAGAACAATGAGCAGTTCTTC.

As for this clonotype: As the CDR3 is not closed by the conserved phenylalanine or tryptophan, this likely results from a read error. The chain employs TRBV11-2 and TRBJ2-1; perhaps TRBD2 as D (6 bases). The V and J ends lost 6 bases and 9 bases respectively, with 12 bases between them. This CDR3 has 12 residues. Per the germline V gene, CDR1 is SGHAT and CDR2 is FQNNGV. CDR3 sequence reads: CASSSMGGEQFL. The DNA of the CDR3 is TGTGCCAGCAGTTCTATGGGAGGTGAGCAGTTCTTG.

This clonotype has just a few counts. The rearrangement uses TRBV7-9 and TRBJ1-1; D remains unclear. CDR1 is SEHNR and CDR2 is FQNEAQ in the germline V gene (reference sequence). The CDR3 length is 15 residues. V was cut by 1 base and J by 3 bases, with 12 bases left in between. The CDR3 sequence: CASSLGGNRDTEAFF. In nucleotides, the CDR3 is TGTGCCAGCAGCTTAGGAGGGAATAGGGACACTGAAGCTTTCTTT.

With respect to this clonotype: A much more abundant neighbour one base away suggests this may be a read error. The chain has TRBV12-3 or TRBV12-4 and TRBJ2-1; 7 nucleotides agree with TRBD1. After removal of 7 bases from V and 4 bases from J, the junction contained 1 base not matched to a gene. CDR3 length equals 12 residues. CDR3: CASKGQYNEQFF. In DNA form, the CDR3 reads TGTGCCAGCAAGGGACAGTACAATGAGCAGTTCTTC.

Comments on this clonotype: One junction end disagrees with the germline gene, perhaps due to a read error. The V and J genes are TRBV11-2 and TRBJ2-1; no clear D gene. CDR1 and CDR2 from the germline V gene are SGHAT and FQNNGV. CDR3 size: 16 residues. The CDR3 is CASSLVLADSYNEQFF. For the CDR3, the DNA is TGTGCCAGCAGCTTAGTTTTAGCTGACTCCTACAATGAGCAATTCTTC.

This clonotype has a handful of counts. A much bigger clone sits one base away, suggesting this may be a read error. The CDR3 does not close with the conserved phenylalanine or tryptophan, likely indicating a read error. The chain carries TRBV29-1 and TRBJ2-5; D gene uncertain. This CDR3 contains 11 residues. The ends were cut back, 8 bases at V and 4 bases at J, with 11 bases in the middle. Per the germline V gene, CDR1 is SQVTM and CDR2 is ANQGSEA. CDR3 loop: CSTSGRETQYS. The DNA of the CDR3 is TGCAGCACCTCCGGTCGAGAGACCCAGTACTCC.

On this clonotype: A read error may produce the germline difference seen at one junction end. The rearrangement joins TRBV28 to TRBJ1-6; D remains unclear. The germline V gene encodes CDR1 MDHEN and CDR2 SYDVKM. The CDR3 runs 12 residues. DNA of the CDR3: TGTGCCAACAGTTTGAAGATGGGACCCCTCCACTTT. This gives the protein CANSLKMGPLHF.

This clonotype has a count of ten or more. The chain joins TRBV20-1 to TRBJ1-6; a possible D gene is TRBD1 (5 bases). This CDR3 spans 14 amino acids. Trimming left V 3 bases short and J 5 bases short, with 11 bases between. In germline, CDR1 is DFQATT, CDR2 SNEGSKA (reference sequence). In DNA form, the CDR3 reads TGCAGTGCTAGGAGGGGCGGGAATAATTCACCCCTCCACTTT. It translates to CSARRGGNNSPLHF.

A remark on this clonotype: At one end the junction does not follow the germline gene, possibly because of a read error. The V call is TRBV6-6, the J call TRBJ2-6; D possibly matches TRBD1 or TRBD2 (5 bases each). Germline values: CDR1 MNHNY, CDR2 SVGAGI (reference sequence). CDR3 length: 16 residues. CDR3 region: CARSSSRAPGANVLTF. The CDR3 DNA reads as TGTGCCAGGAGTTCTAGCAGGGCTCCTGGGGCCAACGTCCTGACTTTC.

As for this clonotype: Relative to the germline gene, one junction end is altered; a read error may explain this. This chain uses TRBV12-3 or TRBV12-4 with TRBJ2-1; D not certain. The CDR3 has 13 amino acids. The CDR3 sequence is CTSSYYSSYEQFF. DNA of the CDR3: TGTACCAGCAGTTACTATTCCAGCTATGAGCAGTTCTTC.

The chain employs TRBV7-9 and TRBJ2-1; TRBD2 matches at 9 bases. The V segment lost 2 bases and the J segment 4 bases; nucleotides outside the gene matches: 3. The length of the CDR3 is 15 residues. Germline CDR1 reads SEHNR; CDR2 reads FQNEAQ (reference sequence). The CDR3 DNA sequence: TGTGCCAGCAGCTTATCTAGCGGGGTTTACAATGAGCAGTTCTTC. Protein product: CASSLSSGVYNEQFF. Full variable domain (outside the CDR3, taken from reference TRBV7-9 and TRBJ2-1): DTGVSQNPRHKITKRGQNVTFRCDPISEHNRLYWYRQTLGQGPEFLTYFQNEAQLEKSRLLSDRFSAERPKGSFSTLEIQRTEQGDSAMYLCASSLSSGVYNEQFFGPGTRLTVL.

The CDR3 DNA reads TGCGCCAGAGGGGTCGCTAGCGGGAGGTCCACAGATACGCAGTATTTT. Amino acids: CARGVASGRSTDTQYF. The genes are TRBV4-1 and TRBJ2-3, with 11 bases matching TRBD2. V trimming: 9 bases; J trimming: 2 bases; junction bases outside the gene matches: 10. CDR3 length: 16 amino acids. Per the germline V gene, CDR1 is MGHRA and CDR2 is YSYEKL.

The chain has TRBV28 and TRBJ2-7; D call uncertain. V lost 3 bases and J 1 base, leaving 4 bases between the germline ends. The germline CDR1 and CDR2 sequences are MDHEN and SYDVKM. This CDR3 is built from 12 residues. The CDR3 protein is CASSFTSYEQYF. The CDR3 DNA is TGTGCCAGCAGTTTCACTTCCTACGAGCAGTACTTC. Full variable domain (missing parts from reference TRBV28 and TRBJ2-7): DVKVTQSSRYLVKRTGEKVFLECVQDMDHENMFWYRQDPGLGLRLIYFSYDVKMKEKGDIPEGYSVSREKKERFSLILESASTNQTSMYLCASSFTSYEQYFGPGTRLTVT.

A remark on this clonotype: The junction shows a germline mismatch at one end, possibly a read error. This sequence joins TRBV4-1 and TRBJ1-1; D unclear. This CDR3 has 15 residues. CDR1 is MGHRA and CDR2 is YSYEKL in the germline V gene. CDR3 amino acids: CASIQDKNRLTEAFF. The CDR3 bases are TGCGCCAGCATCCAAGATAAGAACAGACTCACTGAAGCTTTCTTT.

This clonotype was counted a few times. CDR3 DNA: TGCAGCGAGGAGACGAACGAAAAACTGTTTTTT. This sequence encodes CSEETNEKLFF. The V gene is TRBV29-1, the J gene TRBJ1-4; D remains unclear. The CDR3 covers 11 residues. Germline V lookup: CDR1 SQVTM, CDR2 ANQGSEA. V was shortened by 7 bases and J by 8 bases, with 11 bases between the two germline ends.

The genes are TRBV27 and TRBJ2-5, with D perhaps matching TRBD2 (8 bases). Germline CDR1 reads MNHEY; CDR2 reads SMNVEV (reference sequence). The CDR3 extends over 13 amino acids. With 6 bases removed from V and 7 bases from J, the gap between germline ends came to 15 bases. The CDR3 is CASRREGALTQYF. As DNA, the CDR3 is TGTGCCAGCAGACGGGAGGGGGCTTTGACCCAGTACTTC.

In its sample, this clonotype was seen many times. The rearrangement joins TRBV6-2 or TRBV6-3 to TRBJ1-1; 7 nucleotides agree with TRBD1. This CDR3 has 14 residues. The germline V gene encodes CDR1 MNHEY and CDR2 SVGEGT. With 6 bases clipped from V and 2 bases from J, the junction kept 6 bases outside the gene matches. The CDR3 protein is CASRRTGDNTEAFF. Written as DNA, the CDR3 is TGTGCCAGCAGACGGACAGGAGATAACACTGAAGCTTTCTTT.

The rearrangement joins TRBV28 to TRBJ2-5; 9 bases align to TRBD1. CDR3 length equals 15 residues. V gave up 5 bases and J gave up 5 bases; unmatched junction bases: 9. Germline lookup yields CDR1 MDHEN and CDR2 SYDVKM. The CDR3 nucleotides are TGTGCCAGCAGTACACCCGGGACAGGGCTTGAGACCCAGTACTTC. It yields the protein CASSTPGTGLETQYF. The full variable domain, in which reference TRBV28 and TRBJ2-5 provide the parts outside the CDR3, is DVKVTQSSRYLVKRTGEKVFLECVQDMDHENMFWYRQDPGLGLRLIYFSYDVKMKEKGDIPEGYSVSREKKERFSLILESASTNQTSMYLCASSTPGTGLETQYFGPGTRLLVL.

As to this clonotype: Given the absence of the conserved phenylalanine or tryptophan at the CDR3 end, a read error is likely. The V gene is TRBV4-2, the J gene TRBJ1-5; D is unresolved. Germline values: CDR1 LGHNA, CDR2 YNFKEQ. The germline V and J ends were trimmed by 1 base and 10 bases, with 23 bases remaining between them. The CDR3 is made up of 17 amino acids. For the CDR3, the DNA is TGTGCCAGCAGCCAAGGGGATAAGAAAGGGCCCGGGCAACCCCAGCATCTT. This translates into CASSQGDKKGPGQPQHL.

This clonotype showed up just a few times. This sequence joins TRBV7-9 and TRBJ2-5; D might be TRBD2 (7 bases). Per the germline V gene, CDR1 is SEHNR and CDR2 is FQNEAQ (reference sequence). V gave up 8 bases and J gave up 5 bases, with 21 bases separating them. The CDR3 is 15 residues long. The DNA of the CDR3 is TGTGCCAGCGTAAAGGGGGGGTCCCGGGCGGAGACCCAGTACTTC. Translating gives CASVKGGSRAETQYF. Looking up the rest from reference TRBV7-9 and TRBJ2-5 gives the full variable domain: DTGVSQNPRHKITKRGQNVTFRCDPISEHNRLYWYRQTLGQGPEFLTYFQNEAQLEKSRLLSDRFSAERPKGSFSTLEIQRTEQGDSAMYLCASVKGGSRAETQYFGPGTRLLVL.

Only one count was recorded for this clonotype. The junction shows a germline mismatch at one end, possibly a read error. The V gene is TRBV11-1, the J gene TRBJ2-5; tentative D call: TRBD2 (5 bases). CDR1 and CDR2 from the germline V gene are SGHAT and FQDESV (reference sequence). This CDR3 has 14 residues. DNA of the CDR3: TGTGCCAGGAGCTTAACCACTAGGCAAGAGACCCGGTACTTC. Protein product: CARSLTTRQETRYF.

The genes are TRBV28 and TRBJ1-2; maybe TRBD1 (6 bases). CDR1 is MDHEN, CDR2 SYDVKM, per germline. The CDR3 is 13 amino acids. The V end was cut by 7 bases, the J end by 6 bases, with 15 bases between. CDR3 sequence reads: CASTSQGFDGYTF. As DNA, the CDR3 is TGTGCCAGCACCTCACAGGGCTTTGATGGCTACACCTTC.

Ten or more counts support this clonotype. The chain uses TRBV29-1 and TRBJ2-3, with no clear D. V lost 2 bases and J lost 8, with 14 bases in between. Germline V gene data show CDR1 as SQVTM and CDR2 as ANQGSEA. This CDR3 contains 13 residues. The CDR3 sequence: CSVELDGGFTQYF. As DNA, the CDR3 is TGCAGCGTTGAACTTGATGGTGGGTTTACGCAGTATTTT.

The chain has TRBV2 and TRBJ1-5, with TRBD1 as a possible D gene (6 bases). The V gene's germline CDR1 is SNHLY and CDR2 FYNNEI. V was shortened by 7 bases and J by 2 bases, with 12 bases between the two germline ends. The CDR3 consists of 14 residues. The CDR3 DNA sequence: TGTGCCAGCACAGGGGACGGGGGCAATCAGCCCCAGCATTTT. Its protein is CASTGDGGNQPQHF.

Notes on this clonotype: The junction and the germline gene differ at one end; a read error may be behind it. The chain recombines TRBV11-1 with TRBJ2-7; D call uncertain. Looked up from germline, CDR1 is SGHAT and CDR2 is FQDESV (reference sequence). The CDR3 length is 13 residues. The CDR3 coding sequence is TGTGCCAGCAGCTCCCGTCGGAACTACGAGCAATACTTC. Translated: CASSSRRNYEQYF. Complete variable domain (other parts from reference TRBV11-1 and TRBJ2-7): EAEVAQSPRYKITEKSQAVAFWCDPISGHATLYWYRQILGQGPELLVQFQDESVVDDSQLPKDRFSAERLKGVDSTLKIQPAELGDSAMYLCASSSRRNYEQYFGPGTRLTVT.

As for this clonotype: A much larger clonotype is one base distant, so this may be a read error. This chain connects TRBV5-4 to TRBJ2-4, with a tentative D call TRBD2 (5 bases). The V gene lost 1 base and the J gene lost 6 bases, with 14 bases spanning the gap. Germline values: CDR1 SGHNT, CDR2 YYREEE (reference sequence). The CDR3 totals 15 residues. Here the CDR3 DNA reads TGTGCCAGCAGCTTGACGTCTAGCAGGTCAAACATTCAGTACTTC. Amino acid sequence: CASSLTSSRSNIQYF.